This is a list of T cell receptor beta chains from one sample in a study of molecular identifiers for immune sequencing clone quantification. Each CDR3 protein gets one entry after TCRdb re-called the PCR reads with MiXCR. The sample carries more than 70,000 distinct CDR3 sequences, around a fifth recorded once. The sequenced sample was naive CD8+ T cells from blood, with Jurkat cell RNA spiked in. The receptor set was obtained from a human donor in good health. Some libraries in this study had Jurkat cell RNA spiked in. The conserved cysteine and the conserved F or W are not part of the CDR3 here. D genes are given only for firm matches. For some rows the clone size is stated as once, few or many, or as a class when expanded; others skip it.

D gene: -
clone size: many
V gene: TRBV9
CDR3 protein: ASSPPGGPLDTQY

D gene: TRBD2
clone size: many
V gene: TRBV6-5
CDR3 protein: ASSDIAGGAQDTQY

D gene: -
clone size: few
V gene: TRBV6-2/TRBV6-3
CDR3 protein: ASSYSGDGYYGYT

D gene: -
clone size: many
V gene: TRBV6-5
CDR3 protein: ASRERDFLGVDEQY

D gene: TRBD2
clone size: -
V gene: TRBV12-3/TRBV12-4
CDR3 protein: ASTMASGRGNEQS

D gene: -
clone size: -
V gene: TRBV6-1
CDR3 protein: ASSEGTIASTDTQY

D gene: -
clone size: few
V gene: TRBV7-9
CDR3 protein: ASRSGNNQPQH

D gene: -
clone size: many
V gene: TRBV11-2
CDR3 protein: ASSSRDTTRETQY

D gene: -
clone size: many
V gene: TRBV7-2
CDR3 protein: ASSLIGGILLSSYEQY

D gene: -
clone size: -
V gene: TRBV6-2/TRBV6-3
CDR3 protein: ASSLLGVSGGNQPQH

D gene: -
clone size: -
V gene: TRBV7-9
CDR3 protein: ASSHQGRGVGYT

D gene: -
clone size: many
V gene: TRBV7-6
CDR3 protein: ASSLVYTGSSTDTQY

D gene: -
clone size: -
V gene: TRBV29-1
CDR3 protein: SVDGLWGTEAF

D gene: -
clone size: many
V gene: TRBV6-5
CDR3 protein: ASSYSLGYEQY

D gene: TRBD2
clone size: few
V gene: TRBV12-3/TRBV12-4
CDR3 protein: ASSLFLAGDTDTRY

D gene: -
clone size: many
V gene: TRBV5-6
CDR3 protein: ASSLVFGGETYEQY

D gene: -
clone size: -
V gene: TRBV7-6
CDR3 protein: ASSSERGLNYGYT

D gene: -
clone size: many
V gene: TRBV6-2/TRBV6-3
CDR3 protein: ASSPFPYEQY

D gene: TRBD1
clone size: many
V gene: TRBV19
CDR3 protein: ASSIIGQVHSGANVLT

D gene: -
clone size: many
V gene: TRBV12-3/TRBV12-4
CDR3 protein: ATGTDTQY

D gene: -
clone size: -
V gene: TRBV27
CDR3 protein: ASRGPGVELF

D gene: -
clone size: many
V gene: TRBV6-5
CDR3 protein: ASSYTRAQTGQETQY

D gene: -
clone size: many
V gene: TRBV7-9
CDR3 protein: ASSLAKGPEETQY

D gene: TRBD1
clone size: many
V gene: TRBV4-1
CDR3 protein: ASSLGQGSYEQY

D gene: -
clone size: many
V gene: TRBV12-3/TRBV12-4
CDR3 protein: ASSASGAGPGTGELF

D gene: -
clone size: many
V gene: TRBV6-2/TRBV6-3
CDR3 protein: ASSYSPGMGPNTGELF

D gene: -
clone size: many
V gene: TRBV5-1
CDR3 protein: ASSLVGTAAYEQY

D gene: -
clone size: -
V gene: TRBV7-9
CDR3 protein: ASTTVLLEQY

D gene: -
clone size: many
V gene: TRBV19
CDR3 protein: ASSISVVGANVLT

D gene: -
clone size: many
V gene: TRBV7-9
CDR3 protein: ASSSPRDEQY

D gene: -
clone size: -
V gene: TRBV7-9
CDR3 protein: ASRDHQETQY

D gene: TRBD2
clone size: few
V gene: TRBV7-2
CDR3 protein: ASSYTGGRYNEQF

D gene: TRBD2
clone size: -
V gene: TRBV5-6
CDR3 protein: ASERLAGGSPYEQY

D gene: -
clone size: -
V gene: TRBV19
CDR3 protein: ASSIVGSSYEQY

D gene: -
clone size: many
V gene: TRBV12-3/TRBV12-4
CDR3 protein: GSGQGNTDTQY

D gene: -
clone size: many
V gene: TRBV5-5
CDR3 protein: ASSLPLDGDTQY

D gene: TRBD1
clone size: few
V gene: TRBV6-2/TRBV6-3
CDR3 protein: ASSYPGQAMNTEAF

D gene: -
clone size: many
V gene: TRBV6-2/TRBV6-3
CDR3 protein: ASSYRSYEQY

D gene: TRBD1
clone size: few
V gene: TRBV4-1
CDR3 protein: ASSQGQGHTEAF

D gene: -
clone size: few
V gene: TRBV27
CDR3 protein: ASSLSNAGEANQPQH

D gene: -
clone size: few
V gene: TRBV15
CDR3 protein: ATSREGNTGELF

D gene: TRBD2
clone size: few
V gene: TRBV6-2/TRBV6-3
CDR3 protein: ASSYLTSGDPYNEQF

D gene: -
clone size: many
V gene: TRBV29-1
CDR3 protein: SVVSSKAYEQY

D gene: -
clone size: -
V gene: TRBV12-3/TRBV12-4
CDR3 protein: ASTNSGSGTQH

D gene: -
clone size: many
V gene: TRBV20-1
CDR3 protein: SAREIGGPSYEQY

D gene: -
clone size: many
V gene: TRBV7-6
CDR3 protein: ASSLAGEGLGLETQY

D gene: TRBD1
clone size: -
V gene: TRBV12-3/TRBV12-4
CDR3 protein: ASSPGTGEAL

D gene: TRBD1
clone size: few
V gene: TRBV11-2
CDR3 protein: ASSLGGTGAYEQY

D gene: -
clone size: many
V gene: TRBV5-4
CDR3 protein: ASSLSGEQY

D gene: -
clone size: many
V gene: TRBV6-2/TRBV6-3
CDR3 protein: ASSSPRADANTGELF

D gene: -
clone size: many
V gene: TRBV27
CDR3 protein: ASSTGYNEQF

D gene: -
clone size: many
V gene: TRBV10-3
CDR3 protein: AISDYSPMMGYT

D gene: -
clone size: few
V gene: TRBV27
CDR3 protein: ASSLLGPVTIEQY

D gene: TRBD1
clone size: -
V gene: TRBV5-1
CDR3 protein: AGRQGAGNSPLH